Below are 10 T cell receptor beta chains sequenced from a single sample in a study of blood T cell repertoires in COVID-19. Profiling relied on immunoSEQ multiplex PCR, and the TCRdb table lists in-frame clones only, not all of them. This table has over 250,000 clones, approximately 88% appearing once. The sample comprised peripheral blood. Receptor source: a woman aged 25 to 39 with acute or convalescent COVID-19.

The chain combines TRBV30 with TRBJ1-1; D is perhaps TRBD1 (5 bases). CDR1 and CDR2 (germline): GTSNPN, SVGIG (reference sequence). Deletions cut 4 bases from V and 0 bases from J, with 15 bases between. The CDR3 spans 15 residues. The CDR3 loop is CAWTLPGLMNTEAFF. The CDR3 bases are TGTGCCTGGACTTTACCGGGACTGATGAACACTGAAGCTTTCTTT.

The rearrangement links TRBV5-5 to TRBJ2-5, with 10 bases fitting TRBD2. Germline-derived CDR1 and CDR2 are SGHKS and YYEKEE (reference sequence). J lost 1 base, V lost 2 bases, and 5 bases had no gene match. This CDR3 comprises 16 residues. The CDR3 is CASSLTSGTPQETQYF. CDR3 DNA: TGTGCCAGCAGCTTAACTAGCGGGACCCCCCAAGAGACCCAGTACTTC.

The chain employs TRBV9 and TRBJ1-3; 7 nucleotides align to TRBD1. With 1 base clipped from V and 4 bases from J, the junction kept 2 bases outside the gene matches. The germline V gene encodes CDR1 SGDLS and CDR2 YYNGEE. This CDR3 region has 14 residues. The chain's CDR3 is CASSVRTGGNTIYF. Here the CDR3 DNA reads TGTGCCAGCAGCGTACGGACAGGAGGAAACACCATATATTTT.

The chain combines TRBV24-1 with TRBJ2-2; D is undetermined. V lost 8 bases to trimming and J lost 4 bases, with 10 bases between them. CDR3 length equals 13 residues. The germline gives CDR1 KGHDR, CDR2 SFDVKD. CDR3 sequence: CATTAPGTGELFF. DNA of the CDR3: TGTGCCACCACGGCGCCGGGCACCGGGGAGCTGTTTTTT.

This sequence joins TRBV9 and TRBJ2-1; D perhaps matches TRBD1 (6 bases). Trimming took 3 bases from V and 6 from J, leaving 16 bases between them. The CDR3 runs to 15 residues. Germline V lookup: CDR1 SGDLS, CDR2 YYNGEE. The CDR3 protein is CASSAAGAGFNEQFF. The CDR3 DNA follows: TGTGCCAGCAGCGCCGCAGGGGCAGGGTTCAATGAGCAGTTCTTC. Drawing the rest from reference TRBV9 and TRBJ2-1, the complete variable domain is DSGVTQTPKHLITATGQRVTLRCSPRSGDLSVYWYQQSLDQGLQFLIQYYNGEERAKGNILERFSAQQFPDLHSELNLSSLELGDSALYFCASSAAGAGFNEQFFGPGTRLTVL.

The V gene is TRBV2, the J gene TRBJ2-1, with 7 positions matching TRBD1. Germline loops: CDR1 SNHLY, CDR2 FYNNEI. The CDR3 contains 15 residues. V dropped 6 bases and J dropped 2; count of bases not matched to a gene: 7. The CDR3 region has the DNA TGTGCCAGCAGCCACACCGGGACAGCCTACAATGAGCAGTTCTTC. Protein product: CASSHTGTAYNEQFF. Based on the CDR3 plus reference TRBV2 and TRBJ2-1, the full variable domain is EPEVTQTPSHQVTQMGQEVILRCVPISNHLYFYWYRQILGQKVEFLVSFYNNEISEKSEIFDDQFSVERPDGSNFTLKIRSTKLEDSAMYFCASSHTGTAYNEQFFGPGTRLTVL.

The chain employs TRBV19 and TRBJ2-7, with D perhaps matching TRBD2 (6 bases). The CDR3 spans 14 residues. Trimming pared 9 bases from V and 7 bases from J, leaving 22 bases between. The germline gives CDR1 LNHDA, CDR2 SQIVND (reference sequence). The chain's CDR3 is CASSRPGLAREQYF. Here the CDR3 DNA reads TGTGCCAGCTCCCGCCCGGGGCTAGCGCGAGAGCAGTACTTC.

The chain couples TRBV2 to TRBJ2-2; 8 bases match TRBD1. This CDR3 is 14 amino acids long. The germline gives CDR1 SNHLY, CDR2 FYNNEI. Losses at the gene ends were 6 bases for V and 4 bases for J; bases not matched to a gene: 4. The CDR3 protein is CASRPDRVTGELFF. CDR3 nucleotides: TGTGCCAGCAGACCGGACAGGGTCACCGGGGAGCTGTTTTTT.

The genes are TRBV9 and TRBJ2-1; weak D call: TRBD2 (6 bases). The V and J ends lost 4 bases and 8 bases respectively, with 10 bases between them. There are 12 residues in the CDR3. From germline, CDR1 is SGDLS and CDR2 YYNGEE. CDR3 sequence: CASSPRRDEQFF. The CDR3 nucleotides read TGTGCCAGCAGCCCCCGGAGGGATGAGCAGTTCTTC.

This chain joins TRBV29-1 and TRBJ1-1; TRBD1 agrees at 9 bases. The V and J ends lost 6 bases and 5 bases, in that order; junction bases with no gene match: 7. The CDR3 runs 13 residues. Germline lookup yields CDR1 SQVTM and CDR2 ANQGSEA. The CDR3 DNA sequence: TGCAGCGTCGGGACAGGGATGGGTACTGAAGCTTTCTTT. It is translated as CSVGTGMGTEAFF.